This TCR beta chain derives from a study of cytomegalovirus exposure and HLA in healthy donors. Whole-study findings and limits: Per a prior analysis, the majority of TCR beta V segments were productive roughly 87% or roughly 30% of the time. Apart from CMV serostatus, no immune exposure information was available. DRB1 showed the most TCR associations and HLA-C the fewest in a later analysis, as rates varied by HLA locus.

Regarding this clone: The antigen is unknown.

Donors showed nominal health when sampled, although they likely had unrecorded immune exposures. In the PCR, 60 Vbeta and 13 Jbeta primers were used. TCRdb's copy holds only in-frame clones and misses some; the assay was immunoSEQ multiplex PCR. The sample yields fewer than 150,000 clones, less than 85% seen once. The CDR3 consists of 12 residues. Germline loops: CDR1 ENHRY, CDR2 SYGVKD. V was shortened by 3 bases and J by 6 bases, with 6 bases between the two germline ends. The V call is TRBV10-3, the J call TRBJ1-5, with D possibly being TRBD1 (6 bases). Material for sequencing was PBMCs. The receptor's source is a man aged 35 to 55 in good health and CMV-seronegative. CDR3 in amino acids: CAISDRGQPQHF. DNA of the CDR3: TGTGCCATCAGTGACAGGGGTCAGCCCCAGCATTTT.